This TCR beta chain originates from a study of T-cell memory formation after mild COVID-19. MiXCR, run by TCRdb on the 5' RACE reads, gives a single entry per CDR3 protein. The sample holds 190,000 or so distinct CDR3 sequences; more than 25% are singletons and the top ten take about 10%. CDR3 size: 14 residues. The V end was cut by 8 bases, the J end by 2 bases, with 14 bases between. This clonotype was recorded a few times. This clonotype was obtained from an adult woman who had mild COVID-19 (a few samples of this study predate the infection). Cell type and time point are not known. The J gene is TRBJ2-3, the V gene TRBV12-3 or TRBV12-4; D remains ambiguous. Specimen: PBMCs or a T cell subset sorted from them (not recorded which). The CDR3 is CASCWTLSTDTQYF. The CDR3 DNA reads as TGTGCCAGCTGCTGGACCCTTTCCACAGATACGCAGTATTTT.